This TCR beta chain was retrieved from a study of blood T cell repertoires in COVID-19. Here immunoSEQ multiplex PCR was the method, and the copy in TCRdb shows in-frame clones only, minus some. The sample gives some 30,000 clones, roughly nine tenths of which show up once; around 14% is in the top ten. The V end was cut by 8 bases, the J end by 3 bases, with 16 bases between. This CDR3 has 15 residues. Germline V gene data show CDR1 as MNHNY and CDR2 as SVGAGI (reference sequence). V and J are TRBV6-6 and TRBJ1-4, with a weak D call TRBD1 (6 bases). This clonotype originated in a man between 65 and 85 years old with active COVID-19. Sample: peripheral blood. The DNA of the CDR3 is TGTGCCAGCGGCCCTACCGGGACATCTAATGAAAAACTGTTTTTT. Translating gives CASGPTGTSNEKLFF.